What follows is one T cell receptor beta chain and its context. The data were taken from a study of shared clonotypes between healthy human individuals. This CDR3 is built from 15 residues. Germline loops: CDR1 GTSNPN, CDR2 SVGIG (reference sequence). The J segment lost 3 bases and the V segment lost 0 bases, leaving 7 bases of the junction unmatched. The method was immunoSEQ multiplex PCR; TCRdb's version includes in-frame clones alone and lacks a portion of them. The data show some 1.1 million clones, around 77% seen once. The sequence came from a man aged 18 to 30 in good health. Some clones in this sample may be carry-over from other donors' samples. V gene TRBV30 combines with J gene TRBJ2-7; 8 bases fit TRBD1. Sequenced sample: memory CD4+ T cells from PBMCs. Subset denoted: CD45RA-negative fraction. CDR3 in DNA: TGTGCCTGGAGTGTACGCCAGGGGGCAAGCTACGAGCAGTACTTC. Amino acid sequence: CAWSVRQGASYEQYF.